This is a list of T cell receptor beta chains from one sample in a study of blood T cell repertoires in COVID-19. This table comes from immunoSEQ multiplex PCR, and its TCRdb copy is limited to in-frame clones, with some not included. The table lists a few hundred thousand clones, roughly 91% of them singletons. Sequenced: PBMCs or T cells enriched from blood (not recorded which). The origin of the receptors is a man younger than 35 who had recovered from COVID-19. Both conserved end residues are part of each CDR3. The D gene is left open where the match is weak. Clone size appears in some rows only: once, few, many, or a class for an expanded clone.

j_call clone_size d_call v_call cdr3_aa cdr3_nt
TRBJ1-3 - TRBD1 TRBV6-5 CLFGQGASGNTIYF TGTCTCTTCGGACAGGGAGCCTCTGGAAACACCATATATTTT
TRBJ1-2 - - TRBV7-9 CASSSNLGGAFFYGYTF TGTGCCAGCAGCTCGAACCTTGGGGGGGCATTCTTCTATGGCTACACCTTC
TRBJ2-7 - TRBD1 TRBV4-1 CASSPSLGTAYEQYF TGCGCCAGCAGCCCCTCACTCGGGACAGCCTACGAGCAGTACTTC
TRBJ1-1 - - TRBV11-3 CASSHDSMNTEAFF TGTGCCAGCAGTCACGACAGCATGAACACTGAAGCTTTCTTT
TRBJ1-5 - - TRBV19 CASSYSNQPQHF TGTGCCAGTAGTTATAGCAATCAGCCCCAGCATTTT
TRBJ2-2 - TRBD1 TRBV28 CASSQGQGPTGELFF TGTGCCAGCAGTCAAGGACAGGGGCCCACCGGGGAGCTGTTTTTT
TRBJ1-1 - TRBD1 TRBV5-1 CASSLGQGMNTEAFF TGCGCCAGCAGCTTGGGACAGGGGATGAACACTGAAGCTTTCTTT
TRBJ1-5 - - TRBV5-6 CASSHSAKYRGNQPQHF TGTGCCAGCAGCCATTCGGCCAAGTACAGGGGCAATCAGCCCCAGCATTTT
TRBJ1-5 few TRBD1 TRBV10-2 CASSETGGIQPQHF TGCGCCAGCAGTGAGACAGGGGGCATTCAGCCCCAGCATTTT
TRBJ1-3 - - TRBV10-2 CASSDFDRPSGNTIYF TGCGCCAGCAGTGATTTCGACAGACCCTCTGGAAACACCATATATTTT
TRBJ1-1 - - TRBV20-1 CSAPTVPEAFF TGCAGTGCTCCTACCGTCCCTGAAGCTTTCTTT
TRBJ2-3 - - TRBV2 CASKEATGGARVTDTQYF TGTGCCAGCAAGGAAGCGACTGGGGGGGCGAGGGTTACAGATACGCAGTATTTT
TRBJ1-6 - - TRBV28 CASSPRANNSPLHF TGTGCCAGCAGCCCCCGCGCCAATAATTCACCCCTCCACTTT
TRBJ1-6 - - TRBV10-1 CASSEGQKNSPLHF TGCGCCAGCAGTGAGGGACAGAAAAATTCACCCCTCCACTTT
TRBJ2-7 - - TRBV5-1 CASSLEPLYEQYF TGCGCCAGCAGCTTGGAGCCGCTCTACGAGCAGTACTTC
TRBJ2-2 - TRBD1 TRBV5-6 CASSFRTGLTGELFF TGTGCCAGCAGCTTTCGGACAGGGCTCACCGGGGAGCTGTTTTTT
TRBJ2-7 few - TRBV6-2/TRBV6-3 CASTPRVHGHLYEQYF TGTGCCAGCACCCCCAGGGTTCATGGTCACTTGTACGAGCAGTACTTC
TRBJ1-1 - - TRBV27 CASSPPQGFAEAFF TGTGCCAGCAGTCCTCCGCAGGGGTTTGCTGAAGCTTTCTTT
TRBJ2-1 - TRBD2 TRBV24-1 CATSDPGLADYNEQFF TGTGCCACCAGTGACCCGGGACTAGCGGACTACAATGAGCAGTTCTTC
TRBJ1-1 few - TRBV7-9 CASTSLGGGAEAFF TGTGCCAGCACCTCGCTAGGCGGAGGTGCTGAAGCTTTCTTT
TRBJ2-3 - - TRBV9 CASSVASGSSTDTQYF TGTGCCAGCAGCGTAGCCTCAGGATCTAGCACAGATACGCAGTATTTT
TRBJ2-1 - TRBD2 TRBV27 CASSWDGGLAGSEQFF TGTGCCAGCAGTTGGGACGGGGGACTAGCGGGGAGTGAGCAGTTCTTC
TRBJ1-4 - TRBD1 TRBV9 CASSPGTGTYEKLFF TGTGCCAGCAGCCCCGGGACAGGGACGTATGAAAAACTGTTTTTT
TRBJ1-1 - - TRBV3-1/TRBV3-2 CASSLGPGTEAFF TGTGCCAGCAGCCTAGGTCCCGGGACTGAAGCTTTCTTT
TRBJ2-3 - - TRBV30 CAWSGTSTDTQYF TGTGCCTGGAGTGGGACTAGCACAGATACGCAGTATTTT
TRBJ1-1 - - TRBV11-2 CASSLEGQNTEAFF TGTGCCAGCAGCTTAGAGGGACAGAACACTGAAGCTTTCTTT
TRBJ1-2 - - TRBV10-3 CAISDGRDYGYTF TGTGCCATCAGTGACGGCAGGGACTATGGCTACACCTTC
TRBJ2-5 once - TRBV11-1 CASSPTLGADQETQYF TGTGCCAGCAGCCCCACATTGGGGGCGGACCAAGAGACCCAGTACTTC
TRBJ2-2 - TRBD2 TRBV6-5 CASAGSGRNTGELFF TGTGCCAGCGCGGGGAGCGGGAGGAACACCGGGGAGCTGTTTTTT
TRBJ1-1 - TRBD1 TRBV11-3 CASSPRTGMTTEAFF TGTGCCAGCAGCCCCCGGACAGGAATGACGACTGAAGCTTTCTTT
TRBJ2-1 - TRBD2 TRBV5-1 CASSLEPSGVANEQFF TGCGCCAGCAGCTTGGAACCTAGCGGGGTGGCCAATGAGCAGTTCTTC
TRBJ1-1 once TRBD1 TRBV9 CASSYVGTGGFMNTEAFF TGTGCCAGCAGCTATGTAGGGACAGGGGGTTTCATGAACACTGAAGCTTTCTTT
TRBJ1-2 few TRBD1 TRBV2 CASKPRGTGNYGYTF TGTGCCAGCAAACCAAGGGGGACAGGGAACTATGGCTACACCTTC
TRBJ1-5 - - TRBV30 CAWSYPGLRNNQPQHF TGTGCCTGGAGCTATCCGGGTCTCCGAAACAATCAGCCCCAGCATTTT
TRBJ1-1 - - TRBV28 CASSALRTEAFF TGTGCCAGCAGTGCCTTGCGCACTGAAGCTTTCTTT
TRBJ1-1 - - TRBV11-1 CASSLPVNTEAFF TGTGCCAGCAGCTTGCCGGTGAACACTGAAGCTTTCTTT
TRBJ1-1 few - TRBV5-4 CASSSGDTEAFF TGTGCCAGCAGCTCCGGGGACACTGAAGCTTTCTTT
TRBJ2-2 - TRBD2 TRBV7-8 CASSLASGRRTGELFF TGTGCCAGCAGCTTAGCTAGCGGGAGACGGACCGGGGAGCTGTTTTTT
TRBJ2-1 - TRBD2 TRBV27 CASSLTPSSGLYNEQFF TGTGCCAGCAGTCTAACCCCATCTAGCGGACTTTACAATGAGCAGTTCTTC
TRBJ2-3 - - TRBV28 CASMRGPGDTQYF TGTGCCAGCATGCGGGGGCCAGGGGATACGCAGTATTTT
TRBJ1-1 - TRBD1 TRBV11-3 CASSSRTGAMNTEAFF TGTGCCAGCAGCTCGAGGACAGGGGCTATGAACACTGAAGCTTTCTTT
TRBJ2-7 - TRBD1 TRBV5-1 CASSYEGRGLYEQYF TGCGCCAGCAGCTACGAGGGCAGGGGGCTTTACGAGCAGTACTTC
TRBJ1-5 - - TRBV5-6 CASSPAGAQPQHF TGTGCCAGCAGCCCCGCTGGGGCCCAGCCCCAGCATTTT
TRBJ2-3 - TRBD1 TRBV18 CASSLQGPPDTQYF TGTGCCAGCTCACTACAGGGGCCCCCAGATACGCAGTATTTT
TRBJ1-5 - - TRBV27 CASSPMVGQPQHF TGTGCCAGCAGCCCAATGGTCGGGCAGCCCCAGCATTTT
TRBJ1-2 - TRBD1 TRBV7-2 CASRGAGGADYGYTF TGTGCCAGCAGGGGAGCAGGGGGCGCGGACTATGGCTACACCTTC
TRBJ1-1 - TRBD1 TRBV13 CASSLGTAFRGNTEAFF TGTGCCAGCAGCTTGGGGACAGCTTTTCGGGGGAACACTGAAGCTTTCTTT
TRBJ1-6 - - TRBV28 CASSPRQLRSLYNSPLHF TGTGCCAGCAGTCCCCGACAGTTACGATCTCTCTATAATTCACCCCTCCACTTT
TRBJ1-4 - TRBD1 TRBV7-9 CASSVGTGNEKLFF TGTGCCAGCAGCGTCGGGACAGGGAATGAAAAACTGTTTTTT
TRBJ1-1 - TRBD1 TRBV7-9 CASSPGPGQGASVEAFF TGTGCCAGCAGCCCAGGGCCCGGACAGGGGGCTTCGGTTGAAGCTTTCTTT
TRBJ1-2 few TRBD1 TRBV6-4 CASSASGGRGLGNNYGYTF TGTGCCAGCAGTGCCTCCGGCGGCAGGGGGCTTGGTAATAACTATGGCTACACCTTC